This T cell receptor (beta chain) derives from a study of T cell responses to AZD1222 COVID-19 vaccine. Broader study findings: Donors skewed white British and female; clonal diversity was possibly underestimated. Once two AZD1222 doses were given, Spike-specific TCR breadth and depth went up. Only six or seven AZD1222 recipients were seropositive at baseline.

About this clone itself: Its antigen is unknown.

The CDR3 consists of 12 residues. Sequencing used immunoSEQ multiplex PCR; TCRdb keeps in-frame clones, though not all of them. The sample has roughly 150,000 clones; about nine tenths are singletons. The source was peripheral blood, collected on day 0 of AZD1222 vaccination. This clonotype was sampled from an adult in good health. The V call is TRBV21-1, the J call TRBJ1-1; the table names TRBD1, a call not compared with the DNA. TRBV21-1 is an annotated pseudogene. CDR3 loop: CASRLDRDEAFF. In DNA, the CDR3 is TGTGCCAGCAGACTCGACAGAGATGAAGCTTTCTTT.